These 15 T cell receptor beta chains share one sample of origin, sequenced in a study of CD8 T cells in ankylosing spondylitis. MiXCR was run by TCRdb on the 5' RACE reads, yielding one entry per CDR3 protein. Among about 130,000 distinct CDR3 sequences listed, about a tenth were seen once. Sequenced material: blood, either unsorted or a sorted T cell fraction (not recorded which). The receptors come from a male donor with ankylosing spondylitis or in good health (not recorded which).

This clonotype was counted ten times or more. It is likely a read error, because the conserved phenylalanine at the end of the CDR3 is missing. V gene TRBV10-3 combines with J gene TRBJ1-5; D remains unclear. CDR1 and CDR2 from the germline V gene are ENHRY and SYGVKD. Trimming cost V 3 bases and J 6 bases, with 12 bases left between them. The CDR3 is made up of 14 amino acids. The CDR3 is CAISEHKSAQPQHS. The CDR3 DNA sequence: TGTGCCATCAGTGAACACAAGTCGGCTCAGCCCCAGCATTCT.

This clonotype appeared a few times. The rearrangement links TRBV12-3 or TRBV12-4 to TRBJ2-1; maybe TRBD2 (6 bases). This CDR3 has 15 amino acids. Trimming took off 11 bases at V and 3 bases at J, with 20 bases between the two ends. The CDR3 DNA reads TGTGCCTGCCGGCGCGGGGAGTCAGGCTACAATGAGCAGTTCTTC. It encodes CACRRGESGYNEQFF.

The chain combines TRBV12-3 or TRBV12-4 with TRBJ2-3; D may be TRBD1 (5 bases). Trimming cost V 5 bases and J 2 bases, with 11 bases left between them. The CDR3 is 14 residues long. In nucleotides, the CDR3 is TGTGCCAGCAGTCGGACAAGTTTCACAGATACGCAGTATTTT. Translated, it gives CASSRTSFTDTQYF.

This clonotype was counted ten times or more. J is TRBJ2-6 and V is TRBV5-1; D unresolved. Germline CDR1 SGHRS, CDR2 YFSETQ. V was cut by 0 bases and J by 0 bases, with 7 bases left in between. CDR3 size: 16 residues. Written as DNA, the CDR3 is TGCGCCAGCAGCTTGGCCGCCGCCTCTGGGGCCAACGTCCTGACTTTC. As protein: CASSLAAASGANVLTF.

This clonotype was detected only a few times. The V and J genes are TRBV20-1 and TRBJ2-7; 12 bases match TRBD2. The CDR3 runs to 12 residues. With 2 bases clipped from V and 12 bases from J, the junction kept 5 bases outside the gene matches. The germline gives CDR1 DFQATT, CDR2 SNEGSKA (reference sequence). CDR3 residues: CSARTSGRRGYF. The DNA of the CDR3 is TGCAGTGCTAGAACTAGCGGGAGGCGGGGGTACTTC.

This clonotype was detected only a few times. J is TRBJ1-1 and V is TRBV12-3 or TRBV12-4, with TRBD1 as a possible D gene (6 bases). The V gene lost 3 bases and the J gene lost 5 bases, with 13 bases spanning the gap. The CDR3 consists of 14 residues. CDR3 sequence reads: CASSFSGAQTEAFF. The CDR3 DNA reads as TGTGCCAGCAGTTTCTCAGGGGCGCAGACTGAAGCTTTCTTT.

CDR3 DNA: TGTGCCAGCTCACCAACGGCTAGCGCTACCTACGAGCAGTACTTC. Protein: CASSPTASATYEQYF. V usage is TRBV18 and J usage is TRBJ2-7; tentatively, D is TRBD2 (6 bases). Germline CDR1 reads KGHSH; CDR2 reads LQKENI. CDR3 size: 15 residues. Trimming removed 2 bases from V and 2 bases from J, with 13 bases in between.

This clonotype occurred many times. This sequence joins TRBV5-6 and TRBJ2-3, with 9 bases that match TRBD2. V dropped 4 bases and J dropped 7; count of bases not matched to a gene: 10. The CDR3 extends over 15 amino acids. Germline V lookup: CDR1 SGHDT, CDR2 YYEEEE. CDR3 residues: CASSRSGSSKNTQYF. CDR3 nucleotides: TGTGCCAGCAGCCGTAGCGGGAGCTCGAAGAATACGCAGTATTTT.

This clonotype was seen at least ten times. The chain carries TRBV6-2 or TRBV6-3 and TRBJ2-4; D perhaps matches TRBD2 (6 bases). The germline V and J ends were trimmed by 0 bases and 7 bases, with 7 bases remaining between them. Germline-derived CDR1 and CDR2 are MNHEY and SVGEGT. The CDR3 runs to 13 residues. This chain's CDR3 is CASSYSEGNIQYF. The DNA for the CDR3 is TGTGCCAGCAGTTACTCGGAGGGGAACATTCAGTACTTC.

This chain joins TRBV20-1 and TRBJ2-7, with 14 nucleotides matching TRBD2. Germline CDR1 reads DFQATT; CDR2 reads SNEGSKA (reference sequence). V dropped 5 bases and J dropped 6; count of bases not matched to a gene: 18. This CDR3 is built from 18 residues. CDR3 amino acids: CSACAPRTSGRKLSEQYF. The CDR3, as DNA: TGCAGTGCTTGTGCTCCGCGGACTAGCGGGAGGAAGCTGAGCGAGCAGTACTTC.

This rearrangement joins TRBV7-2 to TRBJ2-1; TRBD2 agrees at 7 bases. CDR1 is SGHTA and CDR2 is FQGNSA in the germline V gene. V dropped 5 bases and J dropped 2; count of bases not matched to a gene: 9. The CDR3 spans 16 residues. CDR3 protein: CASSPQSGTPYNEQFF. The CDR3, as DNA: TGTGCCAGCAGCCCCCAAAGCGGGACTCCCTACAATGAGCAGTTCTTC.

This clonotype was seen just once. This chain uses TRBV6-5 with TRBJ2-3; D gene ambiguous. Per germline, CDR1 MNHEY and CDR2 SVGAGI. The length of the CDR3 is 11 residues. Trimming took off 9 bases at V and 6 bases at J, with 10 bases between the two ends. The CDR3 nucleotides are TGTGCCAGTTCGATTCTGGATACGCAGTATTTT. It is translated as CASSILDTQYF.

This clonotype was detected many times. The rearrangement joins TRBV20-1 to TRBJ2-3, with a tentative D call TRBD1 (6 bases). This CDR3 has 15 residues. The germline CDR1 and CDR2 sequences are DFQATT and SNEGSKA (reference sequence). V was pared by 5 bases and J by 2 bases, with 17 bases between. The DNA of the CDR3 is TGCAGTGCTCTACTTAAGACAGGTTACACAGATACGCAGTATTTT. Protein: CSALLKTGYTDTQYF.

This clonotype was recorded at least ten times. The chain links TRBV4-1 to TRBJ1-2; 7 positions agree with TRBD1. V shed 3 bases, J shed 8 bases, and the junction held 12 bases outside the gene matches. Germline assignment: CDR1 MGHRA and CDR2 YSYEKL. The CDR3 has 15 residues. This CDR3 reads CASSHDGTVQRGYTF. The CDR3 DNA reads as TGCGCCAGCAGCCATGATGGGACAGTCCAGAGGGGCTACACCTTC.

This clonotype was detected many times. The V and J genes are TRBV20-1 and TRBJ2-3, with a weak D call TRBD2 (6 bases). CDR3 length equals 14 residues. V was clipped by 1 base and J by 0 bases, with 8 bases between them. The V gene's germline CDR1 is DFQATT and CDR2 SNEGSKA (reference sequence). Written as DNA, the CDR3 is TGCAGTGCTAGAGCCGGGACTAGCACAGATACGCAGTATTTT. Its translation is CSARAGTSTDTQYF.